This T cell receptor (beta chain) comes out of a study of blood T cell repertoires in COVID-19 (dated by TCRdb to the early 2020s). Regarding the study in general: Samples from collaborators originated in the United States, Italy and Spain and spanned both the acute and convalescent phases of COVID-19. The material from the prospective study consisted of cDNA or gDNA derived from T cells, B-cell-depleted T cells, or PBMCs. Subjects who had been exposed to COVID-19, were actively infected with it, or had recovered from it provided the deeply sampled blood TCRbeta repertoires that made up the dataset. The repertoires were made available in a free public database intended to serve as a resource for research on the immune response to SARS-CoV-2. The samples were drawn from the first 160 participants of the ongoing ImmuneRACE study and from 1,254 subjects provided by 6 global collaborators. The sample metadata nearly always contained a de-identified subject ID, COVID-19 status, age in years and sex. Where available, HLA class I and class II types were taken from metadata supplied by the sample provider and were not determined by assay-based typing.

Paper-wide results and their limitations: The amount of clinical and demographic metadata varied by source and participant and was provided uncurated.

The junction carries 15 bases between V and J, which are trimmed by 5 bases and 1 base respectively. CDR1 and CDR2 (KGHDR, SFDVKD) derive from the germline V gene. The CDR3 spans 16 residues, from the cysteine through the phenylalanine. Only CDR3 DNA is held: 48 bases, read in frame from base 1. In the case of this clone: No cognate antigen has been identified for it. Base qualities are not provided; no much larger clone lies one nucleotide away.

The immunoSEQ Assay, a bias-controlled multiplex PCR, was used to amplify TCRbeta CDR3 regions from genomic DNA. Under the source paper's analysis protocol: The number of nucleated cells in each sample was estimated by amplification of reference gene primers within the assay. Sequence reads were collapsed and filtered to measure the absolute abundance of every unique TCRbeta CDR3 rearrangement. Productive Simpson clonality was computed per sample as the square root of Simpson's diversity index over productive rearrangements. Not all clones reach the TCRdb copy of this immuneACCESS table, which keeps in-frame sequences only. Checked studies attribute under half of the gap to unresolved V genes and leave the rest unexplained. D and trimming were read from the DNA, whereas the V and J calls and clone size are those reported in that table. Here the sample has around 89,000 clones; 70% to 90% occur a single time. Around 8.6% of the sample comes from the top ten.

Each collaborating institution followed its own protocols to collect whole blood in K2EDTA tubes. For TCRbeta analysis, collaborator samples were shipped as frozen whole blood, as isolated PBMCs, or as DNA extracted from either sample type. The material sequenced was peripheral blood. This clonotype was sampled from a man between 50 and 59 years old with acute or convalescent COVID-19. This chain is built from TRBV24-1 and TRBJ2-3, and perhaps TRBD2 as D gene, on 7 matching bases. The DNA sequence is as follows: TGTGCCACCAGTGCCCGGGGGGCTGGGGGCACAGATACGCAGTATTTT. It translates as CATSARGAGGTDTQYF.